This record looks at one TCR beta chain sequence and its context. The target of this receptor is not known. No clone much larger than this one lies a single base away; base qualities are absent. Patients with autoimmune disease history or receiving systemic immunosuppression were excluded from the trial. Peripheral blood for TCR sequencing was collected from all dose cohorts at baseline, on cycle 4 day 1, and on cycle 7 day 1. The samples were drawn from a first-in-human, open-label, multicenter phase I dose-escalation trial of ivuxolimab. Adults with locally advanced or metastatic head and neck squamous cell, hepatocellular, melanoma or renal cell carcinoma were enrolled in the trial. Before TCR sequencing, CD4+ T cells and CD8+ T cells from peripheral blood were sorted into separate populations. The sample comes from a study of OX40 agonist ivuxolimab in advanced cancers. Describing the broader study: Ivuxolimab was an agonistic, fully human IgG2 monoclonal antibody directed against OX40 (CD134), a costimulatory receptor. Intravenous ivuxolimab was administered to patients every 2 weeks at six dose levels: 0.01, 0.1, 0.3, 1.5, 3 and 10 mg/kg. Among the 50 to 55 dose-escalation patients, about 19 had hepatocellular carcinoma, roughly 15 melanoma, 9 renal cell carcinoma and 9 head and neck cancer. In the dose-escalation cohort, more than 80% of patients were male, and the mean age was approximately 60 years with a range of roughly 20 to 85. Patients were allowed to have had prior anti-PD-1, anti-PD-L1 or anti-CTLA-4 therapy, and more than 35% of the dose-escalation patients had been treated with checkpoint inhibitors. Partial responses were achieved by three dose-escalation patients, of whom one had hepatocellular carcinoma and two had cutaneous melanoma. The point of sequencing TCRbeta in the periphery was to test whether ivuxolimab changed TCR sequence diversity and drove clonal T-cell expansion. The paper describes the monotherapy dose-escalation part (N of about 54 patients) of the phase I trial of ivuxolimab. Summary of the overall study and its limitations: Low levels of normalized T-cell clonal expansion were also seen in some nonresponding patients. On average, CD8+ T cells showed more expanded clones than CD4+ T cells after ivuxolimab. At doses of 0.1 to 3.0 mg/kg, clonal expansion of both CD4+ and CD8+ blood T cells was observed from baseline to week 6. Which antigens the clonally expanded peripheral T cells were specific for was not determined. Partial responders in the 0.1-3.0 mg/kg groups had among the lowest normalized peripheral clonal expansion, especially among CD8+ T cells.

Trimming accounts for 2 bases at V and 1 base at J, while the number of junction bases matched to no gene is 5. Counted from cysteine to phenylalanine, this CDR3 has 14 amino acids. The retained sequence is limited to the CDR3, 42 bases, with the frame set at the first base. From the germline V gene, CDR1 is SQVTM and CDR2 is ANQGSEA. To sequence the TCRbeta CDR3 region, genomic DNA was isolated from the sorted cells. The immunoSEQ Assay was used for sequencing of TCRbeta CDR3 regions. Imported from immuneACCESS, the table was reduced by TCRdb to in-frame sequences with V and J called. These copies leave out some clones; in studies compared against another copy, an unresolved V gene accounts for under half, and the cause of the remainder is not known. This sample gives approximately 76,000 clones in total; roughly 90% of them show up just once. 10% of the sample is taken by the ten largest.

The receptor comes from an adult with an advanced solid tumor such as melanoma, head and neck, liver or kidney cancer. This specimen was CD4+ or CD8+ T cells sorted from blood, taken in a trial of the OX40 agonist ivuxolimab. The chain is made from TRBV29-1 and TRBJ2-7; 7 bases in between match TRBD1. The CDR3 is CSVETRGPSYEQYF. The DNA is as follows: TGCAGCGTTGAAACGAGGGGGCCTTCCTACGAGCAGTACTTC.